This is a list of T cell receptor beta chains from one sample in a study of PD-1 blockade in mismatch repair-deficient tumors. This table comes from immunoSEQ multiplex PCR, and its TCRdb copy is limited to in-frame clones, with some not included. Of some 120,000 clones in the sample, 88% are singletons; the top ten hold 12%. The source material was peripheral blood, sampled about 17 months after starting pembrolizumab. These receptors were obtained from an adult with mismatch repair-deficient cancer. Each CDR3 is given with its conserved first and last residue. Fields, in order: J gene, D gene, clone size, V gene, CDR3 DNA, CDR3 protein. A D gene is named only where the DNA matches it firmly. Only some rows state a clone size, as once, few, many or a class for expanded clones.

TRBJ2-5	-	-	TRBV10-2	TGCGCCAGCAGTGAGTCGACTCCTGAGCAAGAGACCCAGTACTTC	CASSESTPEQETQYF
TRBJ2-5	-	-	TRBV28	TGTGCCAGCACACTAATGGGGGGACTCCGGGCCCAGTACTTC	CASTLMGGLRAQYF
TRBJ2-3	-	-	TRBV6-6	TGTGCCAGCAGTTACTCGACAGGACTAGAAGGAGGTACGCAGTATTTT	CASSYSTGLEGGTQYF
TRBJ2-1	-	-	TRBV27	TGTGCCAGCAGTTTATATTTCGGGAGACGACTGAATGAGCAGTTCTTC	CASSLYFGRRLNEQFF
TRBJ2-1	TRBD1	-	TRBV10-3	TGTGCCATCAGTGAACCAACCGGGACAGGGGACGATGAGCAGTTCTTC	CAISEPTGTGDDEQFF
TRBJ1-4	TRBD1	-	TRBV5-1	TGCGCCAGCAGCTTTGCTCCTCGGACAGGGCTTAATGAGAAACTGTTTTTT	CASSFAPRTGLNEKLFF
TRBJ2-2	-	-	TRBV4-1	TGCGCCAGCAGCCAAGCGACACAGGAGAACACCGGGGAGCTGTTTTTT	CASSQATQENTGELFF
TRBJ1-5	-	-	TRBV14	TGTGCCAGCAGCCAGTATAGCAATCAGCCCCAGCATTTT	CASSQYSNQPQHF
TRBJ2-3	-	-	TRBV19	TGTGCCAGTAGTGTAATGCCGGGACTTTCCACAGATACGCAGTATTTT	CASSVMPGLSTDTQYF
TRBJ1-1	-	-	TRBV6-5	TGTGCCAGCAGTGCGACAGAAAACACTGAAGCTTTCTTT	CASSATENTEAFF
TRBJ1-1	-	-	TRBV28	TGTGCCAGCAGTTTACTGGTCGACAGTAACACTGAAGCTTTCTTT	CASSLLVDSNTEAFF
TRBJ1-3	-	-	TRBV5-1	TGCGCCAGCAGACAGGACAGCGCCCCTGGAAACACCATATATTTT	CASRQDSAPGNTIYF
TRBJ2-2	-	few	TRBV28	TGTGCCAGCAGTTCCCCAAACCTAGGGGCTGGCGGGGAGCTGTTTTTT	CASSSPNLGAGGELFF
TRBJ2-3	-	-	TRBV27	TGTGCCAGCAGTCCCGTGGTTAGACCAGATACGCAGTATTTT	CASSPVVRPDTQYF
TRBJ1-1	-	-	TRBV19	TGTGCCAGTAGTATAGCGTACGGGGATGTGAACACTGAAGCTTTCTTT	CASSIAYGDVNTEAFF
TRBJ2-7	TRBD1	-	TRBV19	TGTGCCAGTAGTACCTCACAGGGGCCCACCTACGAGCAGTACTTC	CASSTSQGPTYEQYF
TRBJ2-7	-	-	TRBV7-9	TGTGCCAGCAGCTTAGGCATAGGCCGCTACGAGCAGTACTTC	CASSLGIGRYEQYF
TRBJ1-2	TRBD1	-	TRBV29-1	TGCAGCGTTGTAAGAGCAGGGGGAAAGTCTCGGGGTGGCTACACCTTC	CSVVRAGGKSRGGYTF
TRBJ2-7	TRBD1	-	TRBV6-5	TGTGCCAGCAGTTACCGACAGGGGGACTACGAGCAGTACTTC	CASSYRQGDYEQYF
TRBJ2-7	-	-	TRBV5-1	TGCGCCAGCAGCTTGGAATTTGGGCCGAACTACGAGCAGTACTTC	CASSLEFGPNYEQYF
TRBJ2-7	TRBD2	-	TRBV7-9	TGTGCCAGCAGCCCCTGGGGGGGCGGGAGGTCCTACGAGCAGTACTTC	CASSPWGGGRSYEQYF
TRBJ2-3	TRBD1	-	TRBV23-1	TGCGCCAGCAGTACTTGGGACAGGGTCACAGATACGCAGTATTTT	CASSTWDRVTDTQYF
TRBJ1-1	-	-	TRBV28	TGTGCCAGCAAAAAGACCGAGGGGACTGAAGCTTTCTTT	CASKKTEGTEAFF
TRBJ2-4	TRBD1	-	TRBV30	TGTGCCTGGAGTGAGGGGGCGGCCAAAAACATTCAGTACTTC	CAWSEGAAKNIQYF
TRBJ1-2	-	-	TRBV29-1	TGCAGCGTCAGCGGGACGATCTATGGCTACACCTTC	CSVSGTIYGYTF
TRBJ2-7	TRBD1	-	TRBV19	TGTGCCAGTAGTCCAGGGGGCGGGGAGCAGTACTTC	CASSPGGGEQYF
TRBJ2-3	TRBD2	-	TRBV9	TGTGCCAGCAGCGTAGTAGCGGGGTACACAGATACGCAGTATTTT	CASSVVAGYTDTQYF
TRBJ2-2	-	-	TRBV11-3	TGTGCCAGCAGCACCAGGGGCGAGGGTTTTACCGGGGAGCTGTTTTTT	CASSTRGEGFTGELFF
TRBJ2-3	-	once	TRBV6-5	TGTGCCAGCAGTTCGACGGACCGCCACTCAGATACGCAGTATTTT	CASSSTDRHSDTQYF
TRBJ2-2	-	-	TRBV27	TGTGCCAGCGGAAACGGAGGGGTCGGGGAGCTGTTTTTT	CASGNGGVGELFF
TRBJ2-1	-	-	TRBV19	TGTGCCAGTATGGGGGCTGGGCAGTTCTTC	CASMGAGQFF
TRBJ2-7	TRBD1	-	TRBV7-2	TGTGCCAGCAGCCTGTACGGGACAGGTTCCTACGAGCAGTACTTC	CASSLYGTGSYEQYF
TRBJ2-2	-	-	TRBV28	TGTGCCAGCAGTTTATGGGGCGGCTGGGAGGTCGGGGAGCTGTTTTTT	CASSLWGGWEVGELFF
TRBJ2-3	TRBD2	once	TRBV13	TGTGCCAGCAGCCCCAGTTCCAGCGGGGGCACAGATACGCAGTATTTT	CASSPSSSGGTDTQYF
TRBJ2-7	TRBD2	-	TRBV11-2	TGTGCCAGCAGCTTAGAGGGGGTTTCTAGCGGAACCTACGAGCAGTACTTC	CASSLEGVSSGTYEQYF
TRBJ2-5	-	once	TRBV27	TGTGCCAGCAGTTCTTTAGGGGTCCAAGAGACCCAGTACTTC	CASSSLGVQETQYF
TRBJ1-3	TRBD1	-	TRBV9	TGTGCCAGCAGCGTAGGGGGACAGGGGGCCCCCTGGTCTTCCGGAACCATATATTTT	CASSVGGQGAPWSSGTIYF
TRBJ2-7	-	-	TRBV7-2	TGTGCCAGCAGCTTAGCGGGACGAGTGTCTCGTTTC	CASSLAGRVSRF
TRBJ2-3	TRBD1	-	TRBV7-9	TGTGCCAGCAGCAACAAGGGGGCGCTTTTAGATACGCAGTATTTT	CASSNKGALLDTQYF
TRBJ2-7	-	-	TRBV7-7	TGTGCTAGCAGCTTAGCGTGCCGGGATCCGTACTTC	CASSLACRDPYF
TRBJ1-2	TRBD1	-	TRBV6-5	TGTGCCAGCAGTTACTGGGACAGGGAAGCGTATGGCTACACCTTC	CASSYWDREAYGYTF
TRBJ2-3	-	-	TRBV13	TGTGCCAGCAGCATTGGGTACCGGGACAGCACAGATACGCAGTATTTT	CASSIGYRDSTDTQYF
TRBJ2-7	-	-	TRBV5-1	TGCGCCAGCAGCTTGGGACAGGCCTTCGAGCAGTACTTC	CASSLGQAFEQYF
TRBJ2-7	-	few	TRBV19	TGTGCCAGTAGTCCCTTCTCAGCAGGGGAATCGGAGCAGTACTTC	CASSPFSAGESEQYF
TRBJ2-7	-	once	TRBV21-1	TGTGCCAGCAGCAAATTAAGCAGGGACGAGCAGTACTTC	CASSKLSRDEQYF
TRBJ2-7	TRBD2	-	TRBV6-5	TGTGCCAGCAGTCTAACTAGCGGGAGACTCTACGAGCAGTACTTC	CASSLTSGRLYEQYF
TRBJ2-2	TRBD2	-	TRBV9	TGTGCCAGCAGCGTAGATCCGGGAGGGCCCTCCGGGGAGCTGTTTTTT	CASSVDPGGPSGELFF
TRBJ2-7	TRBD2	-	TRBV18	TGTGCCAGCTCACTATGGACTAGCGGGAGCTCCTACGAGCAGTACTTC	CASSLWTSGSSYEQYF
TRBJ2-4	TRBD1	-	TRBV5-6	TGTGCCAGCAGCGGCGACAGGGGACAACAGTACTTC	CASSGDRGQQYF
TRBJ2-1	-	-	TRBV7-9	TGTGCCAGCAGCTCCACCTCCGGGACGGAGCAGTTCTTC	CASSSTSGTEQFF
TRBJ2-7	TRBD2	-	TRBV27	TGTGCCAGCAGGCCTAATCTAGCGGCCGAGCAGTACTTC	CASRPNLAAEQYF